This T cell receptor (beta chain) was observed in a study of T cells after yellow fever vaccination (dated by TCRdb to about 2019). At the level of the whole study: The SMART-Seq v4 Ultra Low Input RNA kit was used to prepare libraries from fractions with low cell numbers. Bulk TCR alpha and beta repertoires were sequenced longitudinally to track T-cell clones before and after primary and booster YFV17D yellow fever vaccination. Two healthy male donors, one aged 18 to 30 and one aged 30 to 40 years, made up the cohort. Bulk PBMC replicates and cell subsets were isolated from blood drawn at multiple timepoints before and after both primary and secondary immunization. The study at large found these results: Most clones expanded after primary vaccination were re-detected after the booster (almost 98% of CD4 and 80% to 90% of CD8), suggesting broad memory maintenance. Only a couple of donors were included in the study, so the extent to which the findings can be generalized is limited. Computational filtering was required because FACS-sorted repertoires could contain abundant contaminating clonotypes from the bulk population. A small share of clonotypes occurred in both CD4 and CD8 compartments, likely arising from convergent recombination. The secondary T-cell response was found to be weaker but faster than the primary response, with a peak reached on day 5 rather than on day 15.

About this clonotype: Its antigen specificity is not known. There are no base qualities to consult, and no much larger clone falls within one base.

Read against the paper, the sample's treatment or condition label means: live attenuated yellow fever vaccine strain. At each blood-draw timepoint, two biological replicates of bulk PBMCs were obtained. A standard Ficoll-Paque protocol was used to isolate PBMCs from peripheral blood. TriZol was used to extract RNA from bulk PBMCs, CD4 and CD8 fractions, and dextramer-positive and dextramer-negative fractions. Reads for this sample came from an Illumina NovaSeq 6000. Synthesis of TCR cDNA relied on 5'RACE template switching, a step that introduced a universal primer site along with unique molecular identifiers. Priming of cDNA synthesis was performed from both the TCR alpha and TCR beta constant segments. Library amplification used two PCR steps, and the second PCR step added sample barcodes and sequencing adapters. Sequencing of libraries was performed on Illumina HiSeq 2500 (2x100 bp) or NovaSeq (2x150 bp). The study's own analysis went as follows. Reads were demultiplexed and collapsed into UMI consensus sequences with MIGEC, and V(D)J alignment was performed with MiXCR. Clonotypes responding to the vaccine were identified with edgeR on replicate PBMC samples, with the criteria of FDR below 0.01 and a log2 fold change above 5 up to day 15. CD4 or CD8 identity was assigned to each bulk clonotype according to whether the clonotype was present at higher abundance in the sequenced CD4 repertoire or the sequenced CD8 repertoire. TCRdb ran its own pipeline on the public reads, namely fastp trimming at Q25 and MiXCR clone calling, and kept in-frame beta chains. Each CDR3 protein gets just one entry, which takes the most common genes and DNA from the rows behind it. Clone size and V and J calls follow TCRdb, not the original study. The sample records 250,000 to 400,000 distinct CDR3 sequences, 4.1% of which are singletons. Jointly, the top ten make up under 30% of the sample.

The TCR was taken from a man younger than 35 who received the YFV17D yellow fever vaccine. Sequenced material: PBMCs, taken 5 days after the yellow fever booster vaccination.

The sequence in DNA is TGTGCCAGCAGTGTTCTAGCGGGGATAACCCAAGAGACCCAGTACTTC. The translation is CASSVLAGITQETQYF. The chain links TRBV6-1 with TRBJ2-5, with 9 junctional bases fitting TRBD2. Ends trimmed: V by 4 bases, J by 1 base; bases unmatched to a gene: 7. Measured from the cysteine to the phenylalanine, the CDR3 is 16 residues long. Only the CDR3 part of the read is kept: 48 bases, read in frame from the first base. CDR1 and CDR2 were assigned from the germline V gene as MNHNS and SASEGT.